This T cell receptor beta chain stems from a study of Graves' ophthalmopathy and Graves' hyperthyroidism. Study outcomes and limitations: In blood appeared most of the expanded thyroid clonotypes whose frequency exceeded 0.001. Ophthalmopathy progression was predicted by the model at roughly 66% sensitivity and approximately 72% specificity.

Turning to this clonotype: Its antigen is still unknown.

Germline CDR1 SEHNR, CDR2 FQNEAQ (reference sequence). CDR3 length equals 13 residues. Trimming removed 8 bases from V and 8 bases from J, with 16 bases in between. Donors with ophthalmopathy: moderate-to-severe activity, CAS ≥3, NOSPECS ≥4, duration under 3 months. Other autoimmune diseases, uncontrolled infections, pregnancy or lactation led to the exclusion of patients. For repertoire sequencing, the TCR beta CDR3 regions were amplified from RNA transcripts. First-round RT-PCR used HTBI primers; second-round multiplex PCR followed. Each CDR3 protein gets one entry after TCRdb re-called the multiplex PCR reads with MiXCR. The table lists about 640,000 distinct CDR3 sequences, 35% to 50% of them singletons.

The chain links TRBV7-9 to TRBJ1-3, with D hard to call. Specimen: peripheral blood. The clonotype was recovered from an adult man with Graves' ophthalmopathy. Written as DNA, the CDR3 is TGTGCCAGCCAGGTCGACTATGGCTACACCATATATTTT. It codes for CASQVDYGYTIYF.